This T cell receptor beta chain was recorded in a study of beta chain features in type 1 diabetes. Study-level information: The patients were much like the healthy donors in age, gender and cell yields. Study-level points and caveats: Relative to healthy donors, patients appeared to have naive, central memory and Treg TCRB repertoires that were more similar. Type 1 diabetes patients showed a moderate but significant shortening of TCRB CDR3s in all four CD4+ subsets. Fewer insertions but more deletions were seen at VDJ junctions in type 1 diabetes patients.

Expressed TCRB transcripts were sequenced because the isolated RNA had all been reverse transcribed beforehand. Assay: immunoSEQ multiplex PCR; the TCRdb copy retains only in-frame clones and omits some. The sample records hundreds of thousands of clones, over 12% being singletons. A remark on this clone: Its antigen is as yet unknown.

J gave up 7 bases and V 6 bases, and 8 bases lay outside the gene matches. The CDR3 has 16 amino acids. From germline, CDR1 is MGHDK and CDR2 SYGVNS. The sequenced sample consisted of naive CD4+ T cells from blood. The sequence derives from a man in his late teens or twenties with type 1 diabetes. The rearrangement joins TRBV25-1 to TRBJ2-5, with 16 positions matching TRBD2. CDR3 in amino acids: CASSYPGLAGGGTQYF. The CDR3 DNA is TGTGCCAGCAGCTATCCGGGACTAGCGGGAGGGGGGACCCAGTACTTC.